A selection of T cell receptor beta chains follows, all from one sample in a study of T cells expressing NK-cell markers. From the 5' RACE reads, TCRdb lists one entry per CDR3 protein and no DNA. The sample spans about 150,000 distinct CDR3 sequences; the ten largest clones claim 20%. The source material was blood T cells: a sorted CD56 or NKG2C T cell subset, CD4+ or CD8+ T cells, or bulk PBMC T cells (not recorded which). Source of these receptors: a man aged 18 to 69 in good health. CDR3s include the opening cysteine and the closing phenylalanine or tryptophan. Fields, in order: J gene, clone size, V gene, CDR3 protein. Some rows mark clone size as missing; the rest say once, few, many or name a class of expanded clone.

j_call: TRBJ2-5; clone_size: NA; v_call: TRBV12-3/TRBV12-4; cdr3_aa: CASRRRGIETQYF
j_call: TRBJ1-5; clone_size: NA; v_call: TRBV19; cdr3_aa: CASSISLGSSRPQHF
j_call: TRBJ2-7; clone_size: NA; v_call: TRBV27; cdr3_aa: CASSLFRGLYEQYF
j_call: TRBJ2-3; clone_size: NA; v_call: TRBV2; cdr3_aa: CATLRTEADTQYF
j_call: TRBJ2-3; clone_size: NA; v_call: TRBV11-2; cdr3_aa: CASSPGYLANERTDTQYF
j_call: TRBJ2-1; clone_size: NA; v_call: TRBV7-9; cdr3_aa: CASSLYGQDHNEQFF
j_call: TRBJ1-6; clone_size: NA; v_call: TRBV9; cdr3_aa: CASSVDRGFGSPLHF
j_call: TRBJ1-5; clone_size: NA; v_call: TRBV7-8; cdr3_aa: CASSLVQAYGNQPQHF
j_call: TRBJ2-2; clone_size: NA; v_call: TRBV27; cdr3_aa: CASSSGLAANTGELFF
j_call: TRBJ2-3; clone_size: NA; v_call: TRBV21-1; cdr3_aa: CASSKEVLAGGPGDTQYF
j_call: TRBJ1-1; clone_size: medium-sized; v_call: TRBV20-1; cdr3_aa: CSARDWIANTEAFF
j_call: TRBJ2-1; clone_size: NA; v_call: TRBV13; cdr3_aa: CASSSRTGSSYNEQFF
j_call: TRBJ2-1; clone_size: NA; v_call: TRBV27; cdr3_aa: CASTGASGPDHNEQFF
j_call: TRBJ2-1; clone_size: NA; v_call: TRBV4-1; cdr3_aa: CASSQEGGGAFSYNEQFF
j_call: TRBJ1-2; clone_size: NA; v_call: TRBV5-6; cdr3_aa: CASSKTGQNYGYTF
j_call: TRBJ2-1; clone_size: NA; v_call: TRBV6-1; cdr3_aa: CASSERAEVNEQFF
j_call: TRBJ2-1; clone_size: NA; v_call: TRBV3-1; cdr3_aa: CASSQKSLAGNNEQFF
j_call: TRBJ2-3; clone_size: NA; v_call: TRBV11-2; cdr3_aa: CASSSQARGLANTDTQYF
j_call: TRBJ2-5; clone_size: NA; v_call: TRBV5-1; cdr3_aa: CASSHGTGGFETQYF
j_call: TRBJ2-2; clone_size: NA; v_call: TRBV24-1; cdr3_aa: CATSDLSGGDTGELFF
j_call: TRBJ2-1; clone_size: medium-sized; v_call: TRBV2; cdr3_aa: CASSQGGGGLYNEQFF
j_call: TRBJ2-3; clone_size: NA; v_call: TRBV15; cdr3_aa: CATSRKGDFGGDTQYF
j_call: TRBJ2-1; clone_size: NA; v_call: TRBV3-1; cdr3_aa: CASSAGLAGGPRTDEQFF
j_call: TRBJ2-3; clone_size: NA; v_call: TRBV6-2/TRBV6-3; cdr3_aa: CASSYARTGDKATDTQYF
j_call: TRBJ2-5; clone_size: NA; v_call: TRBV7-3; cdr3_aa: CASSRRDTEETQYF
j_call: TRBJ2-1; clone_size: NA; v_call: TRBV28; cdr3_aa: CASSLDRESYNEQFF
j_call: TRBJ2-5; clone_size: NA; v_call: TRBV13; cdr3_aa: CASSQVFQETQYF
j_call: TRBJ2-7; clone_size: NA; v_call: TRBV7-9; cdr3_aa: CASSQPLGDRGSYEQYF
j_call: TRBJ1-5; clone_size: NA; v_call: TRBV28; cdr3_aa: CASSSLPAGPLGNQPQHF
j_call: TRBJ2-1; clone_size: NA; v_call: TRBV7-9; cdr3_aa: CASSLPRQEGDGGEQFF
j_call: TRBJ2-7; clone_size: NA; v_call: TRBV5-1; cdr3_aa: CASSLEVPRDEQYF
j_call: TRBJ2-3; clone_size: NA; v_call: TRBV6-4; cdr3_aa: CASSEQITDTQYF
j_call: TRBJ2-3; clone_size: NA; v_call: TRBV27; cdr3_aa: CASSLYVVPSSTDTQYF
j_call: TRBJ2-5; clone_size: NA; v_call: TRBV6-5; cdr3_aa: CASSYPGARETQYF
j_call: TRBJ2-1; clone_size: NA; v_call: TRBV12-3/TRBV12-4; cdr3_aa: CASSFGGEHYNEQFF
j_call: TRBJ2-1; clone_size: NA; v_call: TRBV9; cdr3_aa: CASSGGLNEQFF
j_call: TRBJ2-7; clone_size: NA; v_call: TRBV19; cdr3_aa: CASSVGQGNLYEQYF
j_call: TRBJ2-5; clone_size: NA; v_call: TRBV4-1; cdr3_aa: CASSQVPGGAETQYF
j_call: TRBJ2-7; clone_size: NA; v_call: TRBV2; cdr3_aa: CASSFGNSYEQYF
j_call: TRBJ1-1; clone_size: NA; v_call: TRBV12-3/TRBV12-4; cdr3_aa: CASSPGTHDMNTEAFF
j_call: TRBJ2-1; clone_size: NA; v_call: TRBV3-1; cdr3_aa: CASSQGGGPLNEQFF
j_call: TRBJ2-3; clone_size: NA; v_call: TRBV6-1; cdr3_aa: CASTVDGESVDTQYF
j_call: TRBJ2-1; clone_size: NA; v_call: TRBV11-3; cdr3_aa: CASSLGGQRQFF
j_call: TRBJ2-7; clone_size: NA; v_call: TRBV7-9; cdr3_aa: CASSLLQGPDEQYF
j_call: TRBJ2-3; clone_size: NA; v_call: TRBV7-9; cdr3_aa: CASSFVQVGTTDTQYF
j_call: TRBJ2-1; clone_size: NA; v_call: TRBV13; cdr3_aa: CASIRPTGGPPNEQFF
j_call: TRBJ2-3; clone_size: NA; v_call: TRBV6-1; cdr3_aa: CASRADSGGATDTQYF
j_call: TRBJ1-1; clone_size: NA; v_call: TRBV7-9; cdr3_aa: CASSYQGIEAFF
j_call: TRBJ2-5; clone_size: NA; v_call: TRBV4-2; cdr3_aa: CASSQDSWRDQETQYF
j_call: TRBJ1-6; clone_size: NA; v_call: TRBV6-1; cdr3_aa: CASRAGQTNSPLHF
j_call: TRBJ1-5; clone_size: NA; v_call: TRBV27; cdr3_aa: CASAERLGQPQHF
j_call: TRBJ2-1; clone_size: NA; v_call: TRBV12-3/TRBV12-4; cdr3_aa: CASSRRTVDYNEQFF
j_call: TRBJ2-3; clone_size: NA; v_call: TRBV11-2; cdr3_aa: CASSSRTVYSTDTQYF
j_call: TRBJ1-2; clone_size: NA; v_call: TRBV29-1; cdr3_aa: CSVVDPVFYGYTF
j_call: TRBJ1-2; clone_size: NA; v_call: TRBV15; cdr3_aa: CATSRVKADYGYTF